The subject of this entry is one T cell receptor beta chain. Its antigen is not yet known. The sample holds no much larger clone one base away, and base qualities are not on file. The label giving this sample's time point can be read as: about 28 days (+/-7) after the second vaccine dose. AZD1222 recipients with second doses at about 4 weeks or about 12 weeks were pooled, because spike-specific TCR depth and breadth did not differ between schedules. Vaccinee samples were obtained from the UK trials COV001 and COV002, which included a single-blind randomized controlled phase 2/3 trial of AZD1222 (ChAdOx1 nCoV-19) in healthy adults. For TCRbeta chain sequencing, PBMC samples from trial participants were taken at day 0 and at day 28 after the second dose. The CDR3 regions of human TCRbeta chains were subjected to immunosequencing. For the original study's pipeline: Repertoire TCRs were checked for matches against a reference library of SARS-CoV-2-specific TCRs that had been generated using the MIRA antigen-specificity platform. Breadth meant the fraction of unique TCRs that were SARS-CoV-2-associated, whereas depth meant the fraction of total T cells that were SARS-CoV-2-associated. Using the MIRA data, each spike-specific TCR was assigned both to the spike region to which the TCR was reactive and to a CD4 or CD8 class. Log10-transformed breadth and depth values were compared by one-way ANOVA with Sidak's multiple comparisons tests. As stored in TCRdb, this immuneACCESS dataset retains in-frame rearrangements with V and J assigned. A fraction of the clones does not appear; measured against another copy, unresolved V genes explain less than half of the discrepancy, and the remainder lacks a known reason. Clone size and V and J calls were adopted from that table, with D and trimming inferred from the DNA. The sample has approximately 31,000 clones on record, roughly 90% of them singletons. The ten largest make up 14% of the sample.

The entry originates in a study of T cell responses to AZD1222 COVID-19 vaccine (dated by TCRdb to 2020 to 2023). Regarding the complete study: A total of 233 trial participants underwent TCR sequencing, of whom more than 200 had received two doses of AZD1222 and approximately 26 had received two doses of the MenACWY control vaccine. Trial participants were enrolled by age into 18-55, 56-69 and 70-plus year subgroups, with around 150, 28 and 57 TCR-sequenced participants respectively. The study at large found these results: Reportedly, close to half of the unique spike-specific TCRs recognized epitopes lying outside the regions that are mutated in the B.1.351 and B.1.1.7 variants. Participants were mostly white British and included more females than males, and it was suggested by the authors that clonal diversity may have been underestimated. Spike-specific TCR breadth and depth rose significantly after two AZD1222 doses compared with day 0 and with MenACWY recipients. Conclusions about previously exposed vaccinees are limited, since just six AZD1222 recipients were seropositive for SARS-CoV-2 at baseline. Because no day 14 peak-response samples were available, the repertoires could be characterized only after the peak T cell response. CD4 TCRs associated with the vaccine covered the entire spike protein, and the dominant responses were in regions 160-218 and 743-854. In the small 56-69-year group, the increase in depth fell short of significance, most likely because of low power.

Trimming costs V 2 bases and J 0 bases, and their ends lie 5 bases apart. Looking up the germline V gene yields CDR1 SGHRS and CDR2 YFSETQ. The CDR3 spans 14 residues, from the cysteine through the phenylalanine. Just the 42-base CDR3 DNA is kept, in frame starting at base 1. The TCR was taken from an adult who received the AZD1222 COVID-19 vaccine. Source: peripheral blood, taken 28 days after the second AZD1222 dose. The chain is encoded by TRBV5-1 joined to TRBJ1-4; no D segment can be confidently identified. The DNA sequence is given as TGCGCCAGCAGCTTCGGGACAACTAATGAAAAACTGTTTTTT. Its protein is CASSFGTTNEKLFF. Reference TRBV5-1 and TRBJ1-4 genes cover what lies past the CDR3, so the full variable domain is KAGVTQTPRYLIKTRGQQVTLSCSPISGHRSVSWYQQTPGQGLQFLFEYFSETQRNKGNFPGRFSGRQFSNSRSEMNVSTLELGDSALYLCASSFGTTNEKLFFGSGTQLSVL.